These T cell receptor beta chains were read from a single sample in a study of cytomegalovirus exposure and HLA in healthy donors. Here immunoSEQ multiplex PCR was the method, and the copy in TCRdb shows in-frame clones only, minus some. The table has approximately 100,000 clones, more than 70% seen once. What was sequenced was PBMCs. These receptors all stem from a man under 40 in good health and CMV-seronegative. The conserved cysteine and the conserved F or W are not part of the CDR3 here.

CDR3 | J | V
ASSIQYGELF | TRBJ2-2 | TRBV13
ASSYSARETYEQY | TRBJ2-7 | TRBV6-5
ASSLIHTDTQY | TRBJ2-3 | TRBV7-7
ASSNSGRRDYEQY | NA | TRBV5-6
ASSLARLAVHEQF | TRBJ2-1 | TRBV13
ASSGRGDNSPLH | TRBJ1-6 | TRBV5-4
ASSLDSGVANQPQH | TRBJ1-5 | TRBV6-5
AWSRGTGVETQY | TRBJ2-5 | TRBV30
ASRETGGASGELF | TRBJ2-2 | TRBV28
AISESVGWGDTEAF | TRBJ1-1 | TRBV10-3
ASSVPGTSYTYNEQF | TRBJ2-1 | TRBV7-8
ASSQLAGGRDTQY | TRBJ2-3 | TRBV4-1
ASSPLAGAADTQY | TRBJ2-3 | TRBV7-3
ASRSTGNQPQH | TRBJ1-5 | TRBV6-5
ASSSALAGVTDTQY | TRBJ2-3 | TRBV5-1
ASSGTSRTDTQY | TRBJ2-3 | TRBV2
ASTNKRLNANYGYT | TRBJ1-2 | TRBV19
AISGGRGNYGYT | TRBJ1-2 | TRBV10-3
ASSQGQNYEQY | TRBJ2-7 | TRBV4-1
ATEKGLAGNEQY | TRBJ2-7 | TRBV2
ASSDAGNYGYT | TRBJ1-2 | TRBV2
ATGGETSEQY | TRBJ2-7 | TRBV10-3